This TCR beta chain was recovered during a study of cytomegalovirus exposure and HLA in healthy donors. Turning to the study itself: The same platform as the approximately 670 first-cohort repertoires was used for the 130 or so validation repertoires, a later analysis reported.

This clone appeared many times. What it binds is not known. Study-level findings and limits: Cytomegalovirus-associated status was assigned to 164 TCR beta chains.

Germline CDR1 SGHVS, CDR2 FNYEAQ. This CDR3 spans 15 amino acids. With 3 bases clipped from V and 0 bases from J, the junction kept 5 bases outside the gene matches. Method: immunoSEQ multiplex PCR; TCRdb's copy keeps in-frame clones and lacks some. In the table there are roughly 250,000 clones, around 85% of which are singletons. Separation from the roughly 670-subject first cohort characterized the approximately 130-subject validation cohort, to which the donors belonged. The V call is TRBV7-6, the J call TRBJ2-7; TRBD2 agrees at 7 bases. Sequenced: PBMCs. The clonotype originates from a woman aged 25 to 39 in good health and CMV-seropositive. CDR3 loop: CASSLGGTYSYEQYF. The CDR3 DNA is TGTGCCAGCAGCTTGGGGGGGACCTACTCCTACGAGCAGTACTTC.